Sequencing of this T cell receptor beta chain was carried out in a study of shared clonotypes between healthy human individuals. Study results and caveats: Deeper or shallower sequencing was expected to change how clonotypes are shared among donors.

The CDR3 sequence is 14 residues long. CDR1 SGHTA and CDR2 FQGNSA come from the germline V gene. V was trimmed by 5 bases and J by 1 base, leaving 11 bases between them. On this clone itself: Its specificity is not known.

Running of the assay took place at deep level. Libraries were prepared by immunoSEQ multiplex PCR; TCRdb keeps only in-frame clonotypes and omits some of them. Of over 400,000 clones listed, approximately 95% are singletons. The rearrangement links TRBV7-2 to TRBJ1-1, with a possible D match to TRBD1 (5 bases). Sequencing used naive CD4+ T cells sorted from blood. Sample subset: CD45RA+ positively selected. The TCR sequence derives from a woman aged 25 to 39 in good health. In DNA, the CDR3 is TGTGCCAGCAGCCCAGGGACTGCGAACACTGAAGCTTTCTTT. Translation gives CASSPGTANTEAFF.